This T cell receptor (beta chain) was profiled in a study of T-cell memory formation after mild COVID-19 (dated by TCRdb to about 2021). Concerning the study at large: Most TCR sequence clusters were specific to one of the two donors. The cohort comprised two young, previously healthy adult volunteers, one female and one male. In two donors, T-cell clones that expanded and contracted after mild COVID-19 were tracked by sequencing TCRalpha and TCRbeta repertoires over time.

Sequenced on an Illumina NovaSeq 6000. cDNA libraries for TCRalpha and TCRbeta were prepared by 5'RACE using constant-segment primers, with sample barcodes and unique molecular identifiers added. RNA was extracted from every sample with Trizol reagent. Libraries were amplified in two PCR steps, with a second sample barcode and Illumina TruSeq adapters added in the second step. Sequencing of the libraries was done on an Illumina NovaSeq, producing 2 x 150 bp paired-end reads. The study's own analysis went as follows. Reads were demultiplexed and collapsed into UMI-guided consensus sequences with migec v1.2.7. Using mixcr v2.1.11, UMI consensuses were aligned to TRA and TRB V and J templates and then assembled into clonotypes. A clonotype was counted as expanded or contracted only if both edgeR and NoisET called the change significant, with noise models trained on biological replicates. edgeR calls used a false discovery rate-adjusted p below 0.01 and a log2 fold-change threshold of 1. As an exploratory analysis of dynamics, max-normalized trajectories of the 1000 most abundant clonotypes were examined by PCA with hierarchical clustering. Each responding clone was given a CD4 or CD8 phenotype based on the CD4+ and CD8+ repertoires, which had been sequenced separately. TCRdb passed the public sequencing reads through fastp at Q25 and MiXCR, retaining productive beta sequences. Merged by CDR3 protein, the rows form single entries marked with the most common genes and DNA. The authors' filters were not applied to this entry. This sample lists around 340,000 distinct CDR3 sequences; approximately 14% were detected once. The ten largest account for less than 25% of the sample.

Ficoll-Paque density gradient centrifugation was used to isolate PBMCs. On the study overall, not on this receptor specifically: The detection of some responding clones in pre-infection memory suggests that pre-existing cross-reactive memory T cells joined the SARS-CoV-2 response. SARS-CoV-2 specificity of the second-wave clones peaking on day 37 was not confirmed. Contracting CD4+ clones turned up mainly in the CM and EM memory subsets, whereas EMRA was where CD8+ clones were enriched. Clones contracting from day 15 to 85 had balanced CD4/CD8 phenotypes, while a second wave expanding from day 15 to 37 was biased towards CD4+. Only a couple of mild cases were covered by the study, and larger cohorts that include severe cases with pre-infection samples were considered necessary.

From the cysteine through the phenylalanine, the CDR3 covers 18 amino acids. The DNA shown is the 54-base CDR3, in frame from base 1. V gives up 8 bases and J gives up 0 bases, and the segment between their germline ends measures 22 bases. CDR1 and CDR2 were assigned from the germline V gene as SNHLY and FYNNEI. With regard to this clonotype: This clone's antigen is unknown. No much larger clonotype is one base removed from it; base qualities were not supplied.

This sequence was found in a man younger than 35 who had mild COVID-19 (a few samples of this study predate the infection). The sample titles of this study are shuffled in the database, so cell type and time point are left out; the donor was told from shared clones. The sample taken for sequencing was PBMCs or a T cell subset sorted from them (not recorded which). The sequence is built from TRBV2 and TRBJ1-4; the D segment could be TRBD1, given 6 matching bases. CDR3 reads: CASLGGSASIATNEKLFF. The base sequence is TGTGCCAGCTTGGGGGGCAGCGCGTCGATTGCAACTAATGAAAAACTGTTTTTT.